Listed below are T cell receptor beta chains from one sample, sequenced in a study of cytomegalovirus exposure and HLA in healthy donors. The repertoire was sequenced with immunoSEQ multiplex PCR; TCRdb's copy has only in-frame clones and lacks some. The sample has hundreds of thousands of clones, 72% seen once. The sequenced sample consisted of PBMCs. The receptors come from a female donor in good health and CMV-seronegative. Each CDR3 is given with its conserved first and last residue. The D gene is left open where the match is weak. Clone size is stated in some rows and not others, as once, few, many or a class when expanded.

>TRBJ1-5|.|.|TRBV30
CAWSAGEGTQPQHF
TGTGCCTGGAGCGCGGGAGAAGGTACTCAGCCCCAGCATTTT
>TRBJ2-5|.|.|TRBV19
CASSIGGPARAETQYF
TGTGCCAGTAGTATAGGTGGCCCAGCGAGGGCAGAGACCCAGTACTTC
>TRBJ2-5|.|.|TRBV6-4
CASSEDSLGTQYF
TGTGCCAGCAGTGAGGACTCGCTAGGGACCCAGTACTTC
>TRBJ1-5|TRBD1|few|TRBV18
CASSGTGLGQPQHF
TGTGCCAGCTCAGGGACAGGGTTGGGTCAGCCCCAGCATTTT
>TRBJ2-7|.|.|TRBV5-1
CASSFGLDYEQYF
TGCGCCAGCAGCTTCGGCCTAGACTACGAGCAGTACTTC
>TRBJ2-7|.|.|TRBV12-5
CASGLAPMKTTCEQYF
TGTGCTAGTGGTTTGGCCCCCATGAAGACTACCTGCGAGCAGTACTTC
>TRBJ1-2|.|few|TRBV27
CASSLTRGDYGYTF
TGTGCCAGCAGTTTAACTCGGGGAGACTATGGCTACACCTTC
>TRBJ2-5|TRBD2|.|TRBV19
CASSQTSGKETQYF
TGTGCCAGTAGTCAGACTAGCGGGAAAGAGACCCAGTACTTC
>TRBJ2-7|TRBD2|few|TRBV7-9
CASSLGPGRLLAGEQYF
TGTGCCAGCAGCTTAGGGCCAGGGCGTCTTTTAGCGGGGGAGCAGTACTTC
>TRBJ1-1|.|.|TRBV11-3
CASSSPRVGEAFF
TGTGCCAGCAGCTCCCCCAGGGTGGGGGAAGCTTTCTTT
>TRBJ1-2|TRBD1|.|TRBV7-6
CASGGTGAPYGYTF
TGTGCCAGCGGGGGGACAGGGGCCCCCTATGGCTACACCTTC
>TRBJ2-7|.|.|TRBV27
CASSLLGGEQYF
TGTGCCAGCAGTTTATTAGGGGGCGAGCAGTACTTC
>TRBJ2-2|.|.|TRBV2
CASSPDTGELFF
TGTGCCAGCAGCCCAGACACCGGGGAGCTGTTTTTT
>TRBJ1-5|.|.|TRBV2
CASTFRSHQGGNQPQHF
TGTGCCAGCACTTTCCGAAGCCATCAGGGTGGCAATCAGCCCCAGCATTTT
>TRBJ2-2|.|.|TRBV10-2
CASDHGRNTGELFF
TGCGCCAGCGACCACGGGAGAAACACCGGGGAGCTGTTTTTT
>TRBJ2-3|TRBD2|.|TRBV7-9
CSSSSFGTGGRDTQYF
TGTTCCAGCAGCTCCTTTGGGACGGGAGGGCGGGATACGCAGTATTTT
>TRBJ2-7|.|.|TRBV7-9
CASSFYTLGSYEQYF
TGTGCCAGCAGCTTTTACACGTTGGGCTCCTACGAGCAGTACTTC
>TRBJ2-6|TRBD1|.|TRBV25-1
CASSGDRGLRGANVLTF
TGTGCCAGCAGTGGGGACAGGGGACTTCGTGGGGCCAACGTCCTGACTTTC
>TRBJ2-7|.|.|TRBV27
CASSPLTEREQYF
TGTGCCAGCAGTCCCTTGACGGAGCGCGAGCAGTACTTC
>TRBJ1-1|.|.|TRBV5-1
CASSLGLAGTEAFF
TGCGCCAGCAGCTTGGGGTTAGCTGGGACTGAAGCTTTCTTT
>TRBJ2-1|TRBD2|.|TRBV28
CASSSMGLAGVIEQFF
TGTGCCAGCAGTTCAATGGGACTAGCGGGAGTGATTGAGCAGTTCTTC
>TRBJ1-6|.|.|TRBV7-8
CASRIRELNSPLHF
TGTGCCAGCAGAATCCGGGAGCTCAATTCACCCCTCCACTTT
>TRBJ2-2|.|few|TRBV5-1
CASAPGGTGELFF
TGCGCCAGCGCCCCAGGGGGGACCGGGGAGCTGTTTTTT
>TRBJ2-1|TRBD2|few|TRBV10-1
CASRRTSGSVEQFF
TGCGCCAGCAGGAGGACTAGCGGGAGTGTTGAGCAGTTCTTC
>TRBJ1-4|.|.|TRBV5-1
CASSPSGQLNEKLFF
TGCGCCAGCAGCCCTTCTGGACAGCTGAATGAAAAACTGTTTTTT
>TRBJ2-1|TRBD2|few|TRBV27
CASSPLTSGTYNEQFF
TGTGCCAGCAGTCCTCTTACTAGCGGGACCTACAATGAGCAGTTCTTC
>TRBJ1-4|.|.|TRBV30
CAWSSTDLGGEKLFF
TGTGCCTGGAGTTCGACGGATCTGGGGGGTGAAAAACTGTTTTTT
>TRBJ1-1|.|.|TRBV28
CASSLIIGANTEAFF
TGTGCCAGCAGTTTAATAATAGGGGCGAACACTGAAGCTTTCTTT
>TRBJ1-2|.|.|TRBV7-2
CASSSEGVGYGYTF
TGTGCCAGCAGCTCAGAAGGGGTTGGCTATGGCTACACCTTC
>TRBJ2-7|TRBD2|few|TRBV6-6
CASSYSGSPNYEQYF
TGTGCCAGCAGCTATAGCGGGAGCCCGAACTACGAGCAGTACTTC
>TRBJ1-4|TRBD1|.|TRBV19
CASSIDPTGWNEKLFF
TGTGCCAGTAGTATAGACCCGACAGGGTGGAATGAAAAACTGTTTTTT
>TRBJ1-1|.|.|TRBV27
CASSFTGENTEAFF
TGTGCCAGCAGTTTTACAGGAGAAAACACTGAAGCTTTCTTT